Below are 17 T cell receptor beta chains sequenced from a single sample in a study of blood T cell repertoires in COVID-19. Assay used: immunoSEQ multiplex PCR; TCRdb lists only in-frame clones, some missing. The sample consists of about 350,000 clones, more than 70% of them appearing once. Sample: PBMCs or T cells enriched from blood (not recorded which). Every receptor here comes from a young woman who had been exposed to COVID-19.

This chain connects TRBV11-2 to TRBJ2-3; 10 nucleotides align to TRBD1. V shed 4 bases and J 6 bases; nucleotides not matched to a gene: 1. The germline V gene encodes CDR1 SGHAT and CDR2 FQNNGV. The CDR3 extends over 13 amino acids. CDR3 sequence (DNA): TGTGCCAGCAGCTGGACAGGGGGGGATACGCAGTATTTT. Translating gives CASSWTGGDTQYF.

The CDR3 sequence is CASGRVSGNTIYF. The DNA for the CDR3 is TGTGCCAGCGGGAGGGTATCTGGAAACACCATATATTTT. The chain has TRBV27 and TRBJ1-3, with unresolved D. V lost 8 bases and J lost 1, with 9 bases in between. The V gene's germline CDR1 is MNHEY and CDR2 SMNVEV (reference sequence). The CDR3 extends over 13 amino acids.

The chain uses TRBV29-1 and TRBJ1-2; D is ambiguous. V dropped 4 bases and J dropped 8 bases, with 14 bases sitting between them. This CDR3 contains 12 residues. In germline, CDR1 is SQVTM, CDR2 ANQGSEA. CDR3 nucleotide sequence: TGCAGCGTTGTGCGCGGAACGGGAGGCTACACCTTC. It yields the protein CSVVRGTGGYTF.

CDR3 bases: TGTGCCAGCAGCAGGACTAGCGGGAGGGTGACCGGGGAGCTGTTTTTT. Amino acids: CASSRTSGRVTGELFF. The rearrangement uses TRBV3-1 (or the pseudogene TRBV3-2) and TRBJ2-2; the match to TRBD2 covers 15 bases. V dropped 5 bases and J dropped 5; count of bases not matched to a gene: 3. Germline CDR1 is LGHDT and CDR2 is YNNKEL (reference sequence). CDR3 length equals 16 residues.

This clone was observed a few times. The genes are TRBV10-3 and TRBJ2-2, with TRBD2 matching 12 bases. This CDR3 has 14 amino acids. Germline values: CDR1 ENHRY, CDR2 SYGVKD. V was clipped by 7 bases and J by 4 bases; unmatched bases: 1. The CDR3 nucleotides read TGTGCCATCAAGGGACTAGCGGGCACCGGGGAGCTGTTTTTT. This codes for CAIKGLAGTGELFF.

This clone was counted a single time. The chain joins TRBV19 to TRBJ1-5; D possibly corresponds to TRBD1 (5 bases). CDR1 is LNHDA, CDR2 SQIVND, per germline (reference sequence). Trimming removed 3 bases from V and 5 bases from J, with 20 bases in between. This CDR3 contains 17 residues. For the CDR3, the DNA is TGTGCCAGTAGTATGGATGGGGGAGGCCCCAGGGATCAGCCCCAGCATTTT. As protein: CASSMDGGGPRDQPQHF.

This clone came up a few times. The V gene is TRBV7-3, the J gene TRBJ2-7, with 14 bases that match TRBD2. The ends lost 5 bases at V and 6 bases at J; junction bases unmatched: 9. There are 16 residues in the CDR3. Germline V CDR1 and CDR2: SGHTA, FQGTGA. The CDR3 loop is CASSPGTSGSRGEQYF. For the CDR3, the DNA is TGTGCCAGCAGCCCCGGGACTAGCGGGAGTAGGGGCGAGCAGTACTTC.

V is TRBV6-6 and J is TRBJ1-4; 8 nucleotides agree with TRBD1. The germline gives CDR1 MNHNY, CDR2 SVGAGI (reference sequence). The CDR3 extends over 15 amino acids. Trimming cost V 5 bases and J 3 bases; bases outside gene matches: 5. The CDR3 loop reads CASSMDRVANEKLFF. Here the CDR3 DNA reads TGTGCCAGCAGTATGGACAGGGTGGCTAATGAAAAACTGTTTTTT.

The rearrangement uses TRBV9 and TRBJ2-1, with a tentative D call TRBD1 (6 bases). Germline V gene lookup returns CDR1 SGDLS and CDR2 YYNGEE. The CDR3 covers 16 residues. Trimming stripped 0 bases from V and 4 bases from J, with 14 bases between. CDR3 DNA sequence: TGTGCCAGCAGCGTAGATGGGGGCGCGGTTTACAATGAGCAGTTCTTC. Translation: CASSVDGGAVYNEQFF.

The chain joins TRBV12-3 or TRBV12-4 to TRBJ2-7, with TRBD2 matching 7 bases. This CDR3 has 12 residues. V gave up 4 bases and J gave up 3 bases; unmatched junction bases: 0. The CDR3 DNA sequence: TGTGCCAGCAGTTGGACTAGCTACGAGCAGTACTTC. The encoded protein is CASSWTSYEQYF.

This clone was detected only once. This sequence joins TRBV27 and TRBJ2-7; TRBD2 might be the D (5 bases). This CDR3 spans 14 amino acids. With 5 bases removed from V and 3 bases from J, the gap between germline ends came to 14 bases. Germline loops: CDR1 MNHEY, CDR2 SMNVEV (reference sequence). The CDR3 DNA sequence: TGTGCCAGCAGTCCGACCGGACTCATCTACGAGCAGTACTTC. Translating gives CASSPTGLIYEQYF.

In the case of this clone: This sequence may be a read error, since a much larger clone differs from it by one base. V is TRBV6-6 and J is TRBJ1-1; 7 bases agree with TRBD1. The germline gives CDR1 MNHNY, CDR2 SVGAGI (reference sequence). With V trimmed by 0 bases and J by 4 bases, 2 bases remained unmatched. The CDR3 covers 14 residues. CDR3 region: CASSYSNRGTEAFF. In nucleotides, the CDR3 is TGTGCCAGCAGTTACTCGAACAGGGGCACTGAAGCTTTCTTT.

The gene calls are TRBV10-1 and TRBJ2-1; possibly TRBD1 for D (5 bases). From germline, CDR1 is WNHNN and CDR2 SYGVQD (reference sequence). The germline V and J ends were trimmed by 4 bases and 7 bases, with 11 bases remaining between them. The CDR3 contains 13 residues. CDR3 bases: TGCGCCAGCAGTGTGTTACAGGATAATGAGCAGTTCTTC. Residues: CASSVLQDNEQFF.

The V call is TRBV13, the J call TRBJ2-3; D is perhaps TRBD2 (6 bases). The CDR3 consists of 13 residues. With 5 bases removed from V and 8 bases from J, the gap between germline ends came to 14 bases. Looked up from germline, CDR1 is PRHDT and CDR2 is FYEKMQ (reference sequence). CDR3 residues: CASSTAGTRTQYF. The CDR3 DNA follows: TGTGCCAGCAGCACAGCGGGCACTCGTACGCAGTATTTT.

This clone was seen once. This chain links TRBV18 with TRBJ1-2; 7 positions match TRBD1. The CDR3 is made up of 13 amino acids. Germline lookup yields CDR1 KGHSH and CDR2 LQKENI. J lost 3 bases, V lost 4 bases, and 2 bases had no gene match. The DNA of the CDR3 is TGTGCCAGCTCACGGACAGGAGACTATGGCTACACCTTC. This translates into CASSRTGDYGYTF.

Here the CDR3 reads CASSIFRAHTGELFF. The CDR3 DNA sequence: TGTGCCAGTAGTATCTTCAGGGCGCACACCGGGGAGCTGTTTTTT. The chain uses TRBV19 and TRBJ2-2; D might be TRBD1 (5 bases). The CDR3 is 15 residues long. V dropped 3 bases and J dropped 3 bases, with 11 bases sitting between them. Looked up from germline, CDR1 is LNHDA and CDR2 is SQIVND (reference sequence).

V is TRBV3-1 (or the pseudogene TRBV3-2) and J is TRBJ1-6, with D hard to call. The V gene's germline CDR1 is LGHDT and CDR2 YNNKEL (reference sequence). V shed 5 bases and J shed 9 bases, with 11 bases lying between them. The CDR3 contains 13 residues. In DNA form, the CDR3 reads TGTGCCAGCAGCTCGAACAGCGGTTCACCCCTCCACTTT. Protein product: CASSSNSGSPLHF.